The rows below give T cell receptor beta chains drawn from one sample of a study of cytomegalovirus exposure and HLA in healthy donors. Generated by immunoSEQ multiplex PCR, the TCRdb table keeps only in-frame clones and is missing some. This sample has 95,000 to 100,000 clones, with roughly three quarters found just once. The sequencing sample was made of PBMCs. The receptor source for this set is a woman aged 55-75 years in good health and CMV-seronegative. The CDR3 runs from the conserved cysteine through the conserved F or W. A D gene is named only where the DNA matches it firmly. Not all rows give a size; the values are once, few, many and, for expanded clones, a class.

J	size	V	D	CDR3	DNA
TRBJ1-2	-	TRBV25-1	-	CASSEGANGWYGYTF	TGTGCCAGCAGTGAGGGAGCGAACGGGTGGTATGGCTACACCTTC
TRBJ2-7	few	TRBV4-1	TRBD2	CASSQSGGLSYEQYF	TGCGCCAGCAGCCAAAGCGGGGGCCTCTCCTACGAGCAGTACTTC
TRBJ1-5	-	TRBV4-3	-	CASSQEITGLSNQPQHF	TGCGCCAGCAGCCAAGAGATAACAGGGCTTTCAAATCAGCCCCAGCATTTT
TRBJ1-3	-	TRBV5-4	TRBD1	CASSEYRGPGNTIYF	TGTGCCAGCAGCGAATACAGGGGGCCTGGAAACACCATATATTTT
TRBJ2-3	-	TRBV10-1	-	CASSPQPTGLTDTQYF	TGCGCCAGCAGCCCACAACCAACAGGGCTCACAGATACGCAGTATTTT
TRBJ2-7	-	TRBV6-5	-	CASSDRDSSYEQYF	TGTGCCAGCAGCGACCGAGACAGCAGCTACGAGCAGTACTTC
TRBJ1-2	-	TRBV18	-	CASSRDNYGYTF	TGTGCCAGCTCCAGGGATAACTATGGCTACACCTTC
TRBJ2-3	once	TRBV6-5	-	CASSLGATDTQYF	TGTGCCAGCAGTTTAGGGGCAACAGATACGCAGTATTTT
TRBJ2-6	-	TRBV4-3	TRBD1	CASSQESPAGQGATGANVLTF	TGCGCCAGCAGCCAAGAGTCACCAGCGGGACAGGGGGCAACTGGGGCCAACGTCCTGACTTTC
TRBJ1-1	-	TRBV30	-	CAWSDGGTEAFF	TGTGCCTGGAGTGACGGGGGCACTGAAGCTTTCTTT
TRBJ2-2	few	TRBV9	-	CASSVDRGGIGTGELFF	TGTGCCAGCAGCGTAGATAGGGGGGGGATTGGCACCGGGGAGCTGTTTTTT
TRBJ1-1	-	TRBV30	-	CAWSPPRGTEAFF	TGTGCCTGGAGTCCCCCCCGGGGCACTGAAGCTTTCTTT
TRBJ2-5	-	TRBV9	TRBD2	CASSATSGRLETQYF	TGTGCCAGCAGCGCCACTAGCGGGAGATTAGAGACCCAGTACTTC
TRBJ1-1	once	TRBV6-1	-	CASRAGVGNTEAFF	TGTGCCAGCAGGGCGGGGGTGGGAAACACTGAAGCTTTCTTT
TRBJ2-6	-	TRBV25-1	-	CASSQGSGANVLTF	TGTGCCAGCAGTCAGGGTTCTGGGGCCAACGTCCTGACTTTC
TRBJ2-2	-	TRBV10-2	TRBD1	CASCLGQGSNTGELFF	TGCGCCAGCTGCCTGGGACAGGGATCGAACACCGGGGAGCTGTTTTTT
TRBJ2-1	-	TRBV10-3	TRBD1	CASGQVYNEQFF	TGTGCCTCAGGACAGGTTTACAATGAGCAGTTCTTC
TRBJ2-7	-	TRBV28	TRBD1	CASSRGPGQGYEQYF	TGTGCCAGCAGCCGCGGGCCGGGACAGGGCTACGAGCAGTACTTC
TRBJ2-7	-	TRBV30	-	CAWSVRGSSYEQYF	TGTGCCTGGAGTGTACGCGGCAGCTCCTACGAGCAGTACTTC
TRBJ2-7	once	TRBV6-5	TRBD1	CASRLTGGLMHEQYF	TGTGCCAGCAGGCTGACAGGGGGCCTTATGCACGAGCAGTACTTC
TRBJ1-2	-	TRBV2	-	CASSRDTQDYGYTF	TGTGCCAGCAGCCGGGACACCCAAGACTATGGCTATACCTTC
TRBJ1-4	-	TRBV19	-	CATRPWTEGGEKLFF	TGTGCCACCCGGCCCTGGACAGAAGGTGGTGAAAAACTGTTTTTT